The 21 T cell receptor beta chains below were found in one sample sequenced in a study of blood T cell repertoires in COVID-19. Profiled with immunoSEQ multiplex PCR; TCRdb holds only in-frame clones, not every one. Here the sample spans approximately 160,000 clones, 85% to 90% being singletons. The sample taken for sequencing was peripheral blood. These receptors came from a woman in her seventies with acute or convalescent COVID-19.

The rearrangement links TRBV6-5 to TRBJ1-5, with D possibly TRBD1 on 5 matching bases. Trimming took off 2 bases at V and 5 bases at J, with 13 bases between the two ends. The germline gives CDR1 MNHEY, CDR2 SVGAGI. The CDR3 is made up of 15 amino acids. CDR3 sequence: CASSYRAGSHQPQHF. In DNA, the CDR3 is TGTGCCAGCAGTTACCGGGCAGGGTCGCATCAGCCCCAGCATTTT.

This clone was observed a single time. The DNA of the CDR3 is TGTGCCAGCAGTTTTCTAGCGGGAGTCGAGCAGTTCTTC. This encodes CASSFLAGVEQFF. This sequence joins TRBV12-3 or TRBV12-4 and TRBJ2-1; 10 positions match TRBD2. Trimming at V came to 3 bases and at J to 10 bases, leaving 3 bases not matched to a gene. There are 13 residues in the CDR3.

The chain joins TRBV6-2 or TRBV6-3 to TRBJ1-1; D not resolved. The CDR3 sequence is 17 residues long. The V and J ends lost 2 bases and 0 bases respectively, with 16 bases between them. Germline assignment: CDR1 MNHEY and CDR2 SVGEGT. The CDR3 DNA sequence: TGTGCCAGCAGTTACCTCGACAAGATCCTTATGAACACTGAAGCTTTCTTT. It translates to CASSYLDKILMNTEAFF.

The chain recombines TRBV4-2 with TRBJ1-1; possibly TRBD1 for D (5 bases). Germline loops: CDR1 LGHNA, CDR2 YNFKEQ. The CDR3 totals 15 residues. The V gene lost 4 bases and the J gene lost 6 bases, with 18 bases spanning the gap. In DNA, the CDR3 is TGTGCCAGCAGCCTCCAGGACAAAGGTATGGCTGAAGCTTTCTTT. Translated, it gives CASSLQDKGMAEAFF.

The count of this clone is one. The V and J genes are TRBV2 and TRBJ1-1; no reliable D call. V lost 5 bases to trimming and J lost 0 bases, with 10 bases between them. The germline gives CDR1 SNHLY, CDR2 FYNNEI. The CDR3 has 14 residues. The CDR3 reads CASSPDTMNTEAFF. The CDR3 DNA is TGTGCCAGCAGTCCTGACACGATGAACACTGAAGCTTTCTTT.

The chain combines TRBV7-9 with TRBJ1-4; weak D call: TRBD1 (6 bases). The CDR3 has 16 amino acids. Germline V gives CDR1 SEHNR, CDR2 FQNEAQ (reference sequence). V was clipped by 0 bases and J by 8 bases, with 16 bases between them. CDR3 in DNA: TGTGCCAGCAGCTTAGCGTTCAAGGGGGATGAGGAAAAACTGTTTTTT. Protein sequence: CASSLAFKGDEEKLFF. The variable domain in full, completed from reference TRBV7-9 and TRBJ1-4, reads DTGVSQNPRHKITKRGQNVTFRCDPISEHNRLYWYRQTLGQGPEFLTYFQNEAQLEKSRLLSDRFSAERPKGSFSTLEIQRTEQGDSAMYLCASSLAFKGDEEKLFFGSGTQLSVL.

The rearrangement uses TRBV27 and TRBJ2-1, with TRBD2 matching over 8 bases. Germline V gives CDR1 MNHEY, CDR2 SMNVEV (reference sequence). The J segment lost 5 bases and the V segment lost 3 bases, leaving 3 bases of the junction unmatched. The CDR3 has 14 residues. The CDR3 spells CASSFETSDNEQFF. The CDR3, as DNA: TGTGCCAGCAGTTTTGAGACTAGCGACAATGAGCAGTTCTTC.

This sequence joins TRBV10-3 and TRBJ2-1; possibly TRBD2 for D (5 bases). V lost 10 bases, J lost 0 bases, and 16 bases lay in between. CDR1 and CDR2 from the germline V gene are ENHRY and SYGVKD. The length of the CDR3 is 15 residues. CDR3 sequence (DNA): TGTGCCACCAGGCCGCTAGCAGTCTCCTACAATGAGCAGTTCTTC. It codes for CATRPLAVSYNEQFF.

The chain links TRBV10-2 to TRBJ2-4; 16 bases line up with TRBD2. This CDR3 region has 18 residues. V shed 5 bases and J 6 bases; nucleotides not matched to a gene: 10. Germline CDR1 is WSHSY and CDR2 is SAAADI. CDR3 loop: CASSLVGLAGGRGNIQYF. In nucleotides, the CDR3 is TGCGCCAGCAGTCTCGTGGGACTAGCGGGGGGGCGGGGAAACATTCAGTACTTC.

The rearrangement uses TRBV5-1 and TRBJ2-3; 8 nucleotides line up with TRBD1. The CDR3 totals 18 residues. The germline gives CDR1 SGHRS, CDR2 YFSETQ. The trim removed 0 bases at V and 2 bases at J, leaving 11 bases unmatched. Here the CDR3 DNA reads TGCGCCAGCAGCTTGGGATTGCTACGGCAGGGGGCCACAGATACGCAGTATTTT. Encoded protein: CASSLGLLRQGATDTQYF.

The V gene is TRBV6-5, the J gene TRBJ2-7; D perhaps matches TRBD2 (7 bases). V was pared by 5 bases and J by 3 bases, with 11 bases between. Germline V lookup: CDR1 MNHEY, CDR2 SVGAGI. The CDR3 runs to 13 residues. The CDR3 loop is CASSTGRVYEQYF. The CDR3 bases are TGTGCCAGCAGTACAGGGAGGGTCTACGAGCAGTACTTC.

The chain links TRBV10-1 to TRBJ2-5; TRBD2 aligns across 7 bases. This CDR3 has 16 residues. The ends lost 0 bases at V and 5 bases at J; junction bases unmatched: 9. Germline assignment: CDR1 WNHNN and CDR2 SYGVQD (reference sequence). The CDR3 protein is CASSESLQGEGETQYF. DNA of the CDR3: TGCGCCAGCAGTGAGTCTTTACAAGGGGAGGGGGAGACCCAGTACTTC.

The CDR3 is CASSPDRGYNEQFF. In DNA form, the CDR3 reads TGTGCCAGCTCACCGGACAGGGGATACAATGAGCAGTTCTTC. This sequence joins TRBV18 and TRBJ2-1, with 9 bases fitting TRBD1. CDR1 KGHSH and CDR2 LQKENI come from the germline V gene. The CDR3 loop spans 14 amino acids. V gave up 3 bases and J gave up 4 bases; unmatched junction bases: 1.

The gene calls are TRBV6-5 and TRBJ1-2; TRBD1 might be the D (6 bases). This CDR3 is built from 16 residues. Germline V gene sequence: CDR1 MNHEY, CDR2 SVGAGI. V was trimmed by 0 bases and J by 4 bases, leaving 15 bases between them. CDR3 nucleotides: TGTGCCAGCAGTTACTCGATCTGGGGGCAAGGCTATGGCTACACCTTC. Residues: CASSYSIWGQGYGYTF.

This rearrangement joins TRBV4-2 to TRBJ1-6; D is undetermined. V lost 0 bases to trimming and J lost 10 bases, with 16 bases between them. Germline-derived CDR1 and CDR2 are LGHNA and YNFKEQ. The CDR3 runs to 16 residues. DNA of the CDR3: TGTGCCAGCAGCCAAGATTCGGGAGGATTGAACTCACCCCTCCACTTT. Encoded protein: CASSQDSGGLNSPLHF.

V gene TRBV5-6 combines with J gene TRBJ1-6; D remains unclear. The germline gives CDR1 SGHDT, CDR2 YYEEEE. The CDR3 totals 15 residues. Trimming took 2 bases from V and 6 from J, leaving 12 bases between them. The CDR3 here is CASSFGREVNSPLHF. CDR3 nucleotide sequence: TGTGCCAGCAGCTTTGGTCGGGAGGTTAATTCACCCCTCCACTTT.

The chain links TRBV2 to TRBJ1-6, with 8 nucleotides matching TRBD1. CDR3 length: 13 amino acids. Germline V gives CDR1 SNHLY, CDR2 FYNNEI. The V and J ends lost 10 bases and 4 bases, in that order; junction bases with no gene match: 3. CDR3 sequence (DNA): TGTGCCACCGGGACAGGTTATAATTCACCCCTCCACTTT. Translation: CATGTGYNSPLHF. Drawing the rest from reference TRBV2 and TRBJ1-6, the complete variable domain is EPEVTQTPSHQVTQMGQEVILRCVPISNHLYFYWYRQILGQKVEFLVSFYNNEISEKSEIFDDQFSVERPDGSNFTLKIRSTKLEDSAMYFCATGTGYNSPLHFGNGTRLTVT.

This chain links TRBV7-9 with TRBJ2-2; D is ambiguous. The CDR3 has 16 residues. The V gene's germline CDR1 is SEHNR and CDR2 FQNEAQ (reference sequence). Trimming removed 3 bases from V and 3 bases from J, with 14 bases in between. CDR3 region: CASSFFLRRYTGELFF. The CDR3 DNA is TGTGCCAGCAGCTTTTTTCTACGTAGATACACCGGGGAGCTGTTTTTT.

CDR3 amino acids: CASSKISLGGDEQFF. CDR3 nucleotide sequence: TGTGCCAGCAGCAAGATCTCGTTAGGGGGGGATGAGCAGTTCTTC. The genes are TRBV21-1 and TRBJ2-1; the table's D call, TRBD2, has no DNA check behind it. TRBV21-1 is listed as a pseudogene. The CDR3 length is 15 residues.

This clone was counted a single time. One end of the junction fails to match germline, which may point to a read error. The CDR3 DNA follows: TGCAGCGGTGAAACAGGGGCGGGCACTGAAGCTTTCTTT. Its translation: CSGETGAGTEAFF. The chain joins TRBV29-1 to TRBJ1-1; the match to TRBD1 covers 7 bases. Germline V gene sequence: CDR1 SQVTM, CDR2 ANQGSEA. The CDR3 is made up of 13 amino acids.

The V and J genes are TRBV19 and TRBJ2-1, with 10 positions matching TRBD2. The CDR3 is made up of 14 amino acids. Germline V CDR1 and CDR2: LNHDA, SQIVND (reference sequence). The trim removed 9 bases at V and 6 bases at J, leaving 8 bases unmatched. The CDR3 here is CASNGGLATNEQFF. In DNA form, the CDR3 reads TGTGCCAGCAATGGGGGACTAGCGACCAATGAGCAGTTCTTC.